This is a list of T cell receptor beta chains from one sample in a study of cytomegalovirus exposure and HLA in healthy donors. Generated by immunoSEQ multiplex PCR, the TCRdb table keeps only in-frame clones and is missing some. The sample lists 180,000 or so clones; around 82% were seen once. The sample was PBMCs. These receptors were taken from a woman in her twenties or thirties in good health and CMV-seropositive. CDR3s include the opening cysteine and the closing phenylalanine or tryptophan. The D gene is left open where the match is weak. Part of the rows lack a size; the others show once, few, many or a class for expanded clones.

DNA: TGTGCCAGCAGCGCCCAACAGGGGGGGACTAACTATGGCTACACCTTC; CDR3: CASSAQQGGTNYGYTF; size: NA; V: TRBV9; D: TRBD1; J: TRBJ1-2
DNA: TGTGCCAGCAGCTCGGTTGGACAGGGGTCTGATGGCTACACCTTC; CDR3: CASSSVGQGSDGYTF; size: NA; V: TRBV6-6; D: TRBD1; J: TRBJ1-2
DNA: TGTGCCAGCAGCCCAGGGACAGGGAGCTCCTACGAGCAGTACTTC; CDR3: CASSPGTGSSYEQYF; size: NA; V: TRBV7-6; D: TRBD1; J: TRBJ2-7
DNA: TGTGCCAGCAGCGCACGACAGCGAGCGACCACTGAAGCTTTCTTT; CDR3: CASSARQRATTEAFF; size: NA; V: TRBV21-1; D: NA; J: TRBJ1-1
DNA: TGTGCCAGCTCACCATTAGCCCAGGGGGAAACATACACCTTC; CDR3: CASSPLAQGETYTF; size: NA; V: TRBV18; D: TRBD1; J: TRBJ1-2
DNA: TGTGCCAGCAGCCCAGAGGGTAGCGGGGGGAACAATGAGCAGTTCTTC; CDR3: CASSPEGSGGNNEQFF; size: NA; V: TRBV7-8; D: TRBD2; J: TRBJ2-1
DNA: TGTGCCAGCAGCTTCGGGTCCTCCTACGAGCAGTACTTC; CDR3: CASSFGSSYEQYF; size: NA; V: TRBV7-9; D: NA; J: TRBJ2-7
DNA: TGTGCCACCAGCAGAGCGGGTCGGGGAAACACTGAAGCTTTCTTT; CDR3: CATSRAGRGNTEAFF; size: NA; V: TRBV15; D: NA; J: TRBJ1-1
DNA: TGTGCCAGCAGCGTAGGCGCAAAGAACACCGGGGAGCTGTTTTTT; CDR3: CASSVGAKNTGELFF; size: few; V: TRBV9; D: NA; J: TRBJ2-2
DNA: TGTGCCAGCAGTGGACAGGGGCTAGCTAACTATGGCTACACCTTC; CDR3: CASSGQGLANYGYTF; size: NA; V: TRBV2; D: TRBD1; J: TRBJ1-2
DNA: TGCGCCAGCAGCTGGGGGCAGTCGGCTGGAAACACCATATATTTT; CDR3: CASSWGQSAGNTIYF; size: NA; V: TRBV5-1; D: NA; J: TRBJ1-3
DNA: TGTGCCAGCAGAAAGGGGCCTAGCACAGATACGCAGTATTTT; CDR3: CASRKGPSTDTQYF; size: few; V: TRBV6-5; D: NA; J: TRBJ2-3
DNA: TGTGCCAGCAGTGCGTACCAAGAGACCCAGTACTTC; CDR3: CASSAYQETQYF; size: NA; V: TRBV25-1; D: NA; J: TRBJ2-5
DNA: TGTGCCAGCAGCCCGGGACAGGCTGGAAACACCATATATTTT; CDR3: CASSPGQAGNTIYF; size: NA; V: TRBV4-2; D: TRBD1; J: TRBJ1-3
DNA: TGTGCCAGCAGCGGACAGAACACCATATATTTT; CDR3: CASSGQNTIYF; size: NA; V: TRBV9; D: NA; J: TRBJ1-3
DNA: TGTGCCAGTAGTACGCAGGGGGCCTCCAATCAGCCCCAGCATTTT; CDR3: CASSTQGASNQPQHF; size: NA; V: TRBV19; D: TRBD1; J: TRBJ1-5
DNA: TGTGCCAGCAGCTCTGGGGAAGGGGCTCTAGATACGCAGTATTTT; CDR3: CASSSGEGALDTQYF; size: NA; V: TRBV7-9; D: NA; J: TRBJ2-3
DNA: TGCGCCAGCAGTGCCGGGGAAACCTACGAGCAGTACTTC; CDR3: CASSAGETYEQYF; size: NA; V: TRBV10-2; D: NA; J: TRBJ2-7
DNA: TGTGCCAGCAGCCAGGACAGGGGCCTCTCCTACGAGCAGTACTTC; CDR3: CASSQDRGLSYEQYF; size: NA; V: TRBV7-9; D: TRBD1; J: TRBJ2-7
DNA: TGTGCCAGCTCACCAGCTATGATGAACACTGAAGCTTTCTTT; CDR3: CASSPAMMNTEAFF; size: NA; V: TRBV18; D: NA; J: TRBJ1-1
DNA: TGTGCCAGCAGCGTAGCTACAGGGCAGAGCCCAAACGGCGAGCAGTACTTC; CDR3: CASSVATGQSPNGEQYF; size: few; V: TRBV9; D: NA; J: TRBJ2-7
DNA: TGTGCCAGCAGACCATCTGCGGGGTGGGACACCGGGGAGCTGTTTTTT; CDR3: CASRPSAGWDTGELFF; size: NA; V: TRBV27; D: NA; J: TRBJ2-2
DNA: TGTGCCAGCAGTTCAGGGTGGGTAGCGGGGAGCTCCTACAATGAGCAGTTCTTC; CDR3: CASSSGWVAGSSYNEQFF; size: NA; V: TRBV7-3; D: TRBD2; J: TRBJ2-1
DNA: TGTGCCAGCAGCTTAGACAGGTCAACGGCCAAAAACATTCAGTACTTC; CDR3: CASSLDRSTAKNIQYF; size: NA; V: TRBV13; D: NA; J: TRBJ2-4
DNA: TGTGCCAGCAGCCAAGACCCGGGACTAGCGGGGGCTAGTGAGCAGTTCTTC; CDR3: CASSQDPGLAGASEQFF; size: once; V: TRBV4-2; D: TRBD2; J: TRBJ2-1
DNA: TGCGCCAGCAGCTTACAATCAGGGATTAATACCGGGGAGCTGTTTTTT; CDR3: CASSLQSGINTGELFF; size: NA; V: TRBV5-1; D: NA; J: TRBJ2-2
DNA: TGTGCCAGTAGTATAGAAGGGGGGGATCAGCCCCAGCATTTT; CDR3: CASSIEGGDQPQHF; size: NA; V: TRBV19; D: NA; J: TRBJ1-5
DNA: TGCGCCAGCAGCCTAACCTCGTTAAGACTAGCCAGGTACAATGAGCAGTTCTTC; CDR3: CASSLTSLRLARYNEQFF; size: few; V: TRBV5-1; D: TRBD2; J: TRBJ2-1
DNA: TGTGCCATCAGTGTCCAACAGCAAGATCAGCCCCAGCATTTT; CDR3: CAISVQQQDQPQHF; size: NA; V: TRBV10-3; D: NA; J: TRBJ1-5